This entry describes one T cell receptor beta chain. This CDR3 is built from 15 residues. The V gene end was trimmed by 8 bases and the J gene end by 7 bases; junction bases not matched to a gene: 12. Germline-derived CDR1 and CDR2 are SNHLY and FYNNEI. Amplification used 60 Vbeta primers and 13 Jbeta primers. Some clones are missing from TCRdb's copy, which holds only in-frame ones; the method was immunoSEQ multiplex PCR. In the table there are 90,000 to 130,000 clones, 65% to 85% of which are singletons. These data originate in a study of cytomegalovirus exposure and HLA in healthy donors. The sequenced material came from PBMCs. The sequence was obtained from a man aged 30-40 years in good health and CMV-seropositive. This sequence joins TRBV2 and TRBJ1-5; 9 bases match TRBD1. CDR3 bases: TGTGCCAGCCAAGGCGCACAGGGGGCAAGGCAGCCCCAGCATTTT. This codes for CASQGAQGARQPQHF.